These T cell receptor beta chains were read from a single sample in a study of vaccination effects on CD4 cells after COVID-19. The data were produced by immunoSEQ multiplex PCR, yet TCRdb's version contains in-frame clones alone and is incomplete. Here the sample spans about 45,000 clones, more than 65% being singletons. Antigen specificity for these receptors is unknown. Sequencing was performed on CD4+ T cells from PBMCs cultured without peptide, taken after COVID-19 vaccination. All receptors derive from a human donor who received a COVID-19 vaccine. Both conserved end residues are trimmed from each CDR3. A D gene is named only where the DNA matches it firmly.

CDR3aa: ASSNRDRGSEAF
j_gene: TRBJ1-1
len: 12
v_gene: TRBV27
d_gene: TRBD1

CDR3aa: ASRPGQGDSPLH
j_gene: TRBJ1-6
len: 12
v_gene: TRBV5-4
d_gene: TRBD1

CDR3aa: ASSVEAGGRDTQY
j_gene: TRBJ2-3
len: 13
v_gene: TRBV9
d_gene: TRBD2

CDR3aa: ASSGRARGHAYNEQF
j_gene: TRBJ2-1
len: 15
v_gene: TRBV7-9
d_gene: .

CDR3aa: ASSGQGKNIQY
j_gene: TRBJ2-4
len: 11
v_gene: TRBV7-9
d_gene: .

CDR3aa: ASSLGGDRASETQY
j_gene: TRBJ2-5
len: 14
v_gene: TRBV11-2
d_gene: .

CDR3aa: ASTQTSVADTQY
j_gene: TRBJ2-3
len: 12
v_gene: TRBV5-4
d_gene: TRBD2

CDR3aa: ASSSRPLGTGGEKLF
j_gene: TRBJ1-4
len: 15
v_gene: TRBV6-2/TRBV6-3
d_gene: TRBD1

CDR3aa: ASSPPGQLRNEQF
j_gene: TRBJ2-1
len: 13
v_gene: TRBV4-2
d_gene: .

CDR3aa: ASSPGGAENSPLH
j_gene: TRBJ1-6
len: 13
v_gene: TRBV5-1
d_gene: .

CDR3aa: ASSQGLAGGLSKNIQY
j_gene: TRBJ2-4
len: 16
v_gene: TRBV14
d_gene: TRBD2

CDR3aa: ASSQRTGSPLH
j_gene: TRBJ1-6
len: 11
v_gene: TRBV7-6
d_gene: TRBD1

CDR3aa: AISEGPRQETQY
j_gene: TRBJ2-5
len: 12
v_gene: TRBV10-3
d_gene: .

CDR3aa: ASSQVIEAGLTQY
j_gene: TRBJ2-3
len: 13
v_gene: TRBV3-1/TRBV3-2
d_gene: .

CDR3aa: ASRGSYISGANVLT
j_gene: TRBJ2-6
len: 14
v_gene: TRBV5-1
d_gene: .

CDR3aa: ASSLDRQGGGYT
j_gene: TRBJ1-2
len: 12
v_gene: TRBV5-4
d_gene: TRBD1

CDR3aa: ASSVAGQETQY
j_gene: TRBJ2-5
len: 11
v_gene: TRBV2
d_gene: .

CDR3aa: ASSQDPAGGGGEQF
j_gene: TRBJ2-1
len: 14
v_gene: TRBV3-1/TRBV3-2
d_gene: TRBD2

CDR3aa: ASRAANTEAF
j_gene: TRBJ1-1
len: 10
v_gene: TRBV4-2
d_gene: .

CDR3aa: ASTPSPALGNTIY
j_gene: TRBJ1-3
len: 13
v_gene: TRBV7-6
d_gene: .

CDR3aa: AWSPGDDQPQH
j_gene: TRBJ1-5
len: 11
v_gene: TRBV30
d_gene: .

CDR3aa: ASSSGLRAAYEQY
j_gene: TRBJ2-7
len: 13
v_gene: TRBV5-4
d_gene: .

CDR3aa: ASSEQGANYGYT
j_gene: TRBJ1-2
len: 12
v_gene: TRBV7-2
d_gene: TRBD1

CDR3aa: ASSVLSGANVLT
j_gene: TRBJ2-6
len: 12
v_gene: TRBV10-1
d_gene: .

CDR3aa: ASSLGLSGVETQY
j_gene: TRBJ2-5
len: 13
v_gene: TRBV5-4
d_gene: .

CDR3aa: AWTYITDTQY
j_gene: TRBJ2-3
len: 10
v_gene: TRBV30
d_gene: .

CDR3aa: ASRSQPEETQY
j_gene: TRBJ2-5
len: 11
v_gene: TRBV5-1
d_gene: .

CDR3aa: ASRQGLTNTGELF
j_gene: TRBJ2-2
len: 13
v_gene: TRBV5-1
d_gene: .

CDR3aa: ASSIAVSDFSEQF
j_gene: TRBJ2-1
len: 13
v_gene: TRBV19
d_gene: .

CDR3aa: ASSVGVAGGNEQF
j_gene: TRBJ2-1
len: 13
v_gene: TRBV9
d_gene: TRBD2

CDR3aa: ASKSQGGRDTQY
j_gene: TRBJ2-3
len: 12
v_gene: TRBV10-2
d_gene: .

CDR3aa: ASRSGRLAGELF
j_gene: TRBJ2-2
len: 12
v_gene: TRBV7-2
d_gene: TRBD2

CDR3aa: ASSVGDVRTDTQY
j_gene: TRBJ2-3
len: 13
v_gene: TRBV9
d_gene: .

CDR3aa: ASSPNRGDTQY
j_gene: TRBJ2-3
len: 11
v_gene: TRBV2
d_gene: .

CDR3aa: ASSPGQGSSEQY
j_gene: TRBJ2-7
len: 12
v_gene: TRBV9
d_gene: TRBD1

CDR3aa: ASSLQSLAASGANVLT
j_gene: TRBJ2-6
len: 16
v_gene: TRBV7-2
d_gene: .

CDR3aa: ASSPGSGAITDTQY
j_gene: TRBJ2-3
len: 14
v_gene: TRBV5-1
d_gene: .

CDR3aa: SASRGRYGYT
j_gene: TRBJ1-2
len: 10
v_gene: TRBV20-1
d_gene: .

CDR3aa: ASSFEGLGGELF
j_gene: TRBJ2-2
len: 12
v_gene: TRBV11-3
d_gene: .

CDR3aa: ASSSRQETQY
j_gene: TRBJ2-5
len: 10
v_gene: TRBV18
d_gene: .

CDR3aa: ASSLGARGGTDTQY
j_gene: TRBJ2-3
len: 14
v_gene: TRBV11-3
d_gene: .

CDR3aa: ASSVESGMNTEAF
j_gene: TRBJ1-1
len: 13
v_gene: TRBV9
d_gene: .

CDR3aa: ASSWGPHTDTQY
j_gene: TRBJ2-3
len: 12
v_gene: TRBV27
d_gene: .

CDR3aa: ASPPASGTLSEQF
j_gene: TRBJ2-1
len: 13
v_gene: TRBV19
d_gene: TRBD2

CDR3aa: ASSRDPAYEQY
j_gene: TRBJ2-7
len: 11
v_gene: TRBV7-2
d_gene: .

CDR3aa: ASGPGRANEKLF
j_gene: TRBJ1-4
len: 12
v_gene: TRBV5-1
d_gene: .

CDR3aa: ASSDRRAGGTDTQY
j_gene: TRBJ2-3
len: 14
v_gene: TRBV11-3
d_gene: TRBD2

CDR3aa: ASRPTGSYEQY
j_gene: TRBJ2-7
len: 11
v_gene: TRBV25-1
d_gene: .

CDR3aa: ASSLEVLAGGSGYT
j_gene: TRBJ1-2
len: 14
v_gene: TRBV7-2
d_gene: TRBD1

CDR3aa: ASSQGQNNSPLH
j_gene: TRBJ1-6
len: 12
v_gene: TRBV3-1/TRBV3-2
d_gene: .

CDR3aa: ASSPLGQGFQQATYEQY
j_gene: TRBJ2-7
len: 17
v_gene: TRBV7-9
d_gene: TRBD1

CDR3aa: ASSVGQGLSTIY
j_gene: TRBJ1-3
len: 12
v_gene: TRBV9
d_gene: TRBD1

CDR3aa: ASSWDTSSGNTIY
j_gene: TRBJ1-3
len: 13
v_gene: TRBV18
d_gene: .

CDR3aa: ASWGDLRVSGNTIY
j_gene: TRBJ1-3
len: 14
v_gene: TRBV7-6
d_gene: .

CDR3aa: ASSLEGLAGDLEQF
j_gene: TRBJ2-1
len: 14
v_gene: TRBV5-1
d_gene: TRBD2

CDR3aa: ASSQEALGYT
j_gene: TRBJ1-2
len: 10
v_gene: TRBV3-1/TRBV3-2
d_gene: .

CDR3aa: ASSIDHDGRSGNTIY
j_gene: TRBJ1-3
len: 15
v_gene: TRBV19
d_gene: .

CDR3aa: ASSPQGRITDTQY
j_gene: TRBJ2-3
len: 13
v_gene: TRBV3-1/TRBV3-2
d_gene: .

CDR3aa: AWSVGASADSGNTIY
j_gene: TRBJ1-3
len: 15
v_gene: TRBV30
d_gene: .